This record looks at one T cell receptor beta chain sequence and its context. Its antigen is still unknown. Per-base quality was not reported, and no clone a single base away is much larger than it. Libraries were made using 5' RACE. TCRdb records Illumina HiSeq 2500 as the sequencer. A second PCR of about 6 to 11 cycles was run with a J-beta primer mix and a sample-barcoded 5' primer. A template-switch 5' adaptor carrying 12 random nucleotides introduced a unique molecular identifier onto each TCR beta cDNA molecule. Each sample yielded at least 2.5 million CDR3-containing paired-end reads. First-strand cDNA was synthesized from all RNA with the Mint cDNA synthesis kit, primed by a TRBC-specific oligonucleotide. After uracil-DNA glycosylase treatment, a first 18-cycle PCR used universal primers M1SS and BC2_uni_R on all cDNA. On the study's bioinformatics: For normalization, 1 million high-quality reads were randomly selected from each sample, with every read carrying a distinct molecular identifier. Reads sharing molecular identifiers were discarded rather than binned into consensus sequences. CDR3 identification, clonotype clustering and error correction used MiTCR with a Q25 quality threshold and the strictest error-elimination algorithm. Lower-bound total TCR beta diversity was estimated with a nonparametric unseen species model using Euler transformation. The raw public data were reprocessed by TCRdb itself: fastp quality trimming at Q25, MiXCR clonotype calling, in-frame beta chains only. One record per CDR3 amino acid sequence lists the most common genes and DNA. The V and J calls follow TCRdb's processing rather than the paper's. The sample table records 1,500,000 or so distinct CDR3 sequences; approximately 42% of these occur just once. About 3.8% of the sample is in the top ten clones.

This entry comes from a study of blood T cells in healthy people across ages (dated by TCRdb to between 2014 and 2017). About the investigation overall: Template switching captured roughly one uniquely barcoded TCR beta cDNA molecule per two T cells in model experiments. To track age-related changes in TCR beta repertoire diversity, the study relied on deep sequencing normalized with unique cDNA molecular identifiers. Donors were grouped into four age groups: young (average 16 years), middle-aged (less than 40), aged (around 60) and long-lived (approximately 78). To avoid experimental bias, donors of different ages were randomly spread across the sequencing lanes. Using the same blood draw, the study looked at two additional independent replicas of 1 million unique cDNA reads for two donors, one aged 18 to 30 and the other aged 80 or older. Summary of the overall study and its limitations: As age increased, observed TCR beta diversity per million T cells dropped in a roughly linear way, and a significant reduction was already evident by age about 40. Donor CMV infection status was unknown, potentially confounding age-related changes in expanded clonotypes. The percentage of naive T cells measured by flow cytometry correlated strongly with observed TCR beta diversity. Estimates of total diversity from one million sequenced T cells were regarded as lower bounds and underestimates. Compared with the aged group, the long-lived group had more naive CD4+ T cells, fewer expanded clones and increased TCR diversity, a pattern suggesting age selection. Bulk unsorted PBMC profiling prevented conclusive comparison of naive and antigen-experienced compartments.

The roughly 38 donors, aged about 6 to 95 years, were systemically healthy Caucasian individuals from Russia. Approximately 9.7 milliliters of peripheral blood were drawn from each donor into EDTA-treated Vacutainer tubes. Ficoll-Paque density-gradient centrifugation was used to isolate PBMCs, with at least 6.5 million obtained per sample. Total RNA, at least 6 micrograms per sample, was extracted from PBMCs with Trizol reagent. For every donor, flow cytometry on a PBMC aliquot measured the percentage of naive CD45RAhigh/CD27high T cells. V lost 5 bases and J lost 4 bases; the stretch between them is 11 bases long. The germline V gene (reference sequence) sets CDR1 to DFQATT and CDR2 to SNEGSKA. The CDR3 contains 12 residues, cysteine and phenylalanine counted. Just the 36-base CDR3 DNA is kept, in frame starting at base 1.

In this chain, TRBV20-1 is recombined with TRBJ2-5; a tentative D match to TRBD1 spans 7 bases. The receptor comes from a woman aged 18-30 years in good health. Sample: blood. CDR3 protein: CSAAGQLETQYF. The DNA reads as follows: TGCAGTGCTGCGGGACAGCTAGAGACCCAGTACTTC.